These 24 T cell receptor beta chains were all obtained from the same sample, sequenced in a study of cytomegalovirus exposure and HLA in healthy donors. PCR amplification relied on 60 Vbeta primers (plus 13 Jbeta primers). Sequencing was performed with immunoSEQ multiplex PCR; in TCRdb, only in-frame clones are kept and a portion is missing. The repertoire has 100,000 or so clones, roughly 76% of them found once; the top ten carry about 6.9%. The sequencing input was PBMCs. These receptors came from a man between 25 and 39 years old in good health and CMV-seropositive.

This clone showed up just once. This sequence joins TRBV19 and TRBJ1-6; the match to TRBD1 covers 8 bases. The CDR3 is 18 amino acids. Germline loops: CDR1 LNHDA, CDR2 SQIVND (reference sequence). The V gene end was trimmed by 4 bases and the J gene end by 2 bases; junction bases not matched to a gene: 10. The CDR3 nucleotides read TGTGCCAGTAGTAGTTGGACAGGGAGAGGCGCCTATAATTCACCCCTCCACTTT. Protein: CASSSWTGRGAYNSPLHF.

The V call is TRBV5-5, the J call TRBJ1-2; tentative D call: TRBD1 (6 bases). Per germline, CDR1 SGHKS and CDR2 YYEKEE (reference sequence). CDR3 size: 14 residues. V was pared by 0 bases and J by 1 base, with 7 bases between. The CDR3 protein is CASSLGTVNYGYTF. The CDR3 nucleotides are TGTGCCAGCAGCTTGGGGACAGTTAACTATGGCTACACCTTC.

The chain is built from TRBV6-5 and TRBJ1-1; 8 bases agree with TRBD1. The CDR3 contains 15 residues. Germline CDR1 MNHEY, CDR2 SVGAGI. With 8 bases clipped from V and 1 base from J, the junction kept 9 bases outside the gene matches. The CDR3 sequence is CASFLAGTGNTEAFF. In nucleotides, the CDR3 is TGTGCCAGCTTCCTAGCCGGGACAGGGAACACTGAAGCTTTCTTT.

This chain uses TRBV25-1 with TRBJ2-2, with TRBD2 matching 7 bases. Germline V gene sequence: CDR1 MGHDK, CDR2 SYGVNS. V dropped 6 bases and J dropped 6; count of bases not matched to a gene: 4. The CDR3 totals 13 residues. The CDR3 protein is CASSLGGAGELFF. Written as DNA, the CDR3 is TGTGCCAGCAGCCTGGGGGGGGCCGGGGAGCTGTTTTTT.

This clone showed up just a few times. This chain connects TRBV4-1 to TRBJ2-1; 7 nucleotides line up with TRBD2. Germline V CDR1 and CDR2: MGHRA, YSYEKL. Trimming removed 1 base from V and 9 bases from J; junction bases left unmatched: 15. CDR3 length: 17 residues. The CDR3 nucleotides read TGCGCCAGCAGCCAAGGGGGCATGTTAAGGGGCGGGGGTGAGCAGTTCTTC. Translated: CASSQGGMLRGGGEQFF.

V and J are TRBV5-6 and TRBJ2-7; possibly TRBD1 for D (5 bases). Per the germline V gene, CDR1 is SGHDT and CDR2 is YYEEEE. The CDR3 spans 12 residues. The germline V and J ends were trimmed by 0 bases and 4 bases, with 5 bases remaining between them. The CDR3 sequence is CASSLEGYEQYF. Written as DNA, the CDR3 is TGTGCCAGCAGCTTGGAGGGGTACGAGCAGTACTTC.

There are a few counts of this clone. The chain joins TRBV6-5 to TRBJ1-5; D ambiguous. V dropped 6 bases and J dropped 4 bases, with 10 bases sitting between them. The CDR3 runs 13 residues. Germline V gives CDR1 MNHEY, CDR2 SVGAGI. As DNA, the CDR3 is TGTGCCAGCAGGGCAGGTTTGAATCAGCCCCAGCATTTT. It codes for CASRAGLNQPQHF.

The genes are TRBV7-2 and TRBJ1-1, with TRBD1 matching over 9 bases. CDR1 and CDR2 (germline): SGHTA, FQGNSA. V shed 5 bases, J shed 3 bases, and the junction held 7 bases outside the gene matches. This CDR3 has 15 residues. The CDR3 region has the DNA TGTGCCAGCAGCCTCCAACAGGGGGCTTACACTGAAGCTTTCTTT. Protein sequence: CASSLQQGAYTEAFF.

The chain combines TRBV6-5 with TRBJ1-3; the D gene is possibly TRBD1 (5 bases). V was cut by 2 bases and J by 4 bases, with 15 bases left in between. The CDR3 extends over 16 amino acids. CDR1 and CDR2 (germline): MNHEY, SVGAGI. The DNA for the CDR3 is TGTGCCAGCAGTTACGTGCGGGACGCGGGGGGAAACACCATATATTTT. Translated: CASSYVRDAGGNTIYF.

V gene TRBV6-4 combines with J gene TRBJ2-7, with 10 bases aligning to TRBD2. The trim removed 1 base at V and 8 bases at J, leaving 2 bases unmatched. Germline V gives CDR1 MRHNA, CDR2 SNTAGT. This CDR3 is 13 amino acids long. The CDR3 nucleotides are TGTGCCAGCAGTGACTTTAGCGGGGGGCAGCAGTACTTC. Its protein product is CASSDFSGGQQYF.

V usage is TRBV18 and J usage is TRBJ2-2; TRBD1 might be the D (5 bases). V dropped 3 bases and J dropped 2 bases, with 13 bases sitting between them. The germline V gene has CDR1 KGHSH and CDR2 LQKENI. CDR3 size: 16 residues. CDR3 bases: TGTGCCAGCTCACCCCCAACAGGATCTAACACCGGGGAGCTGTTTTTT. Translated: CASSPPTGSNTGELFF.

The chain has TRBV28 and TRBJ1-5, with TRBD1 as a possible D gene (5 bases). The CDR3 runs to 16 residues. Trimming left V 1 base short and J 5 bases short, with 15 bases between. Germline V gives CDR1 MDHEN, CDR2 SYDVKM. CDR3 nucleotide sequence: TGTGCCAGCAGTTTATCCCGCGGGGACTTTGATCAGCCCCAGCATTTT. This translates into CASSLSRGDFDQPQHF.

The V call is TRBV10-1, the J call TRBJ2-1; weak D call: TRBD1 (5 bases). Trimming left V 1 base short and J 4 bases short, with 14 bases between. Germline V gives CDR1 WNHNN, CDR2 SYGVQD (reference sequence). The CDR3 totals 16 residues. CDR3 sequence: CASSEYKTALYNEQFF. The CDR3 DNA reads as TGCGCCAGCAGTGAGTATAAGACAGCGCTGTACAATGAGCAGTTCTTC.

The chain joins TRBV4-1 to TRBJ1-4; D might be TRBD1 (5 bases). V lost 1 base and J 8 bases, leaving 14 bases between the germline ends. CDR1 is MGHRA, CDR2 YSYEKL, per germline. The CDR3 totals 15 residues. The CDR3 DNA reads as TGCGCCAGCAGCCAAGGTTTACAGGTTGGGGAAAAACTGTTTTTT. Its translation: CASSQGLQVGEKLFF.

The J gene is TRBJ1-4, the V gene TRBV6-4; TRBD1 might be the D (5 bases). Deletions cut 4 bases from V and 0 bases from J, with 9 bases between. This CDR3 has 15 residues. Germline CDR1 MRHNA, CDR2 SNTAGT. The CDR3 sequence: CASSVVTATNEKLFF. CDR3 DNA: TGTGCCAGCAGTGTGGTGACAGCAACTAATGAAAAACTGTTTTTT.

The chain uses TRBV6-4 and TRBJ2-1, with D tentatively TRBD1 (5 bases). Germline values: CDR1 MRHNA, CDR2 SNTAGT. The V end was cut by 2 bases, the J end by 3 bases, with 11 bases between. This CDR3 is built from 15 residues. CDR3 sequence reads: CASSDRQGGYNEQFF. The CDR3 nucleotides are TGTGCCAGCAGTGACCGGCAGGGTGGCTACAATGAGCAGTTCTTC.

V and J are TRBV4-2 and TRBJ2-3; 8 bases are shared with TRBD2. This CDR3 spans 16 amino acids. Germline V gives CDR1 LGHNA, CDR2 YNFKEQ. Germline trimming cut 3 bases from V and 5 bases from J; bases unmatched to any gene: 10. CDR3: CASSQVFASGLDTQYF. The CDR3 DNA sequence: TGTGCCAGCAGCCAGGTCTTTGCTAGCGGGCTAGATACGCAGTATTTT.

The chain links TRBV5-5 to TRBJ1-1; D is possibly TRBD1 (5 bases). Trimming stripped 2 bases from V and 2 bases from J, with 7 bases between. Looked up from germline, CDR1 is SGHKS and CDR2 is YYEKEE (reference sequence). This CDR3 contains 13 residues. CDR3 loop: CASSLRGNTEAFF. In nucleotides, the CDR3 is TGTGCCAGCAGCTTAAGGGGAAACACTGAAGCTTTCTTT.

This clone has just a few counts. The chain employs TRBV6-1 and TRBJ1-2; perhaps TRBD1 as D (6 bases). The V end was cut by 3 bases, the J end by 8 bases, with 19 bases between. Germline CDR1 MNHNS, CDR2 SASEGT. The length of the CDR3 is 15 residues. The DNA for the CDR3 is TGTGCCAGCAGTGATTTAGTTTCAGGGGTCGGCGGCTACACCTTC. Its protein is CASSDLVSGVGGYTF.

This rearrangement joins TRBV23-1 to TRBJ2-7; 7 bases are a match to TRBD2. TRBV23-1 is an ORF, with its function uncertain. Unmatched junction bases numbered 4, after V lost 3 bases and J lost 2 bases. CDR3 length: 14 amino acids. As DNA, the CDR3 is TGCGCCAGCAGTCACCGCGGGGGAACCTACGAGCAGTACTTC. Translating gives CASSHRGGTYEQYF.

The rearrangement joins TRBV27 to TRBJ1-2; 8 nucleotides match TRBD1. V gave up 6 bases and J gave up 4 bases; unmatched junction bases: 7. CDR3 length: 14 residues. The V gene's germline CDR1 is MNHEY and CDR2 SMNVEV (reference sequence). CDR3 amino acids: CASRRTGGGYGYTF. CDR3 nucleotide sequence: TGTGCCAGCAGAAGAACAGGGGGTGGCTATGGCTACACCTTC.

The chain is built from TRBV2 and TRBJ2-5, with D possibly TRBD1 on 6 matching bases. V shed 1 base and J shed 4 bases, with 13 bases lying between them. Germline V lookup: CDR1 SNHLY, CDR2 FYNNEI. This CDR3 has 15 residues. DNA of the CDR3: TGTGCCAGCAGTGAAGGGGGGCTAGACATAGAGACCCAGTACTTC. Amino acid sequence: CASSEGGLDIETQYF. Variable domain in full (rest from reference TRBV2 and TRBJ2-5): EPEVTQTPSHQVTQMGQEVILRCVPISNHLYFYWYRQILGQKVEFLVSFYNNEISEKSEIFDDQFSVERPDGSNFTLKIRSTKLEDSAMYFCASSEGGLDIETQYFGPGTRLLVL.

J is TRBJ1-6 and V is TRBV30; 7 nucleotides agree with TRBD1. Germline V gene lookup returns CDR1 GTSNPN and CDR2 SVGIG (reference sequence). V dropped 2 bases and J dropped 13; count of bases not matched to a gene: 8. This CDR3 is 13 amino acids long. In DNA, the CDR3 is TGTGCCTGGAGTTCCACAGGGGAAGCGCCCCTCCACTTT. This gives the protein CAWSSTGEAPLHF.

The V and J genes are TRBV29-1 and TRBJ2-5, with TRBD1 as a possible D gene (5 bases). The V end was cut by 0 bases, the J end by 2 bases, with 13 bases between. The germline V gene encodes CDR1 SQVTM and CDR2 ANQGSEA. The CDR3 extends over 15 amino acids. The CDR3 region has the DNA TGCAGCGTTGAAGATCGGATGACAGAGCAAGAGACCCAGTACTTC. It yields the protein CSVEDRMTEQETQYF.